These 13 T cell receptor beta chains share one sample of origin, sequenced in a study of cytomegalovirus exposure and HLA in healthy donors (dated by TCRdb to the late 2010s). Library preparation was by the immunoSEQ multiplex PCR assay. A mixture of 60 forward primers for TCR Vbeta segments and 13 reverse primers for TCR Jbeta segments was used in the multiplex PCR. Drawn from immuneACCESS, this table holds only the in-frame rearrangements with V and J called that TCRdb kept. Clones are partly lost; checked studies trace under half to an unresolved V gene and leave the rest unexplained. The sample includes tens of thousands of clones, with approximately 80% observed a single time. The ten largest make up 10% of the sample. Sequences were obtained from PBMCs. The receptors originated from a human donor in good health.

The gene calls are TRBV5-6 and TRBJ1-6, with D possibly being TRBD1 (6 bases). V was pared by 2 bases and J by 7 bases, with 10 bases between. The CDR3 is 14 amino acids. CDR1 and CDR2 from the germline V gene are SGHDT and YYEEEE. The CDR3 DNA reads TGTGCCAGCAGCTTCCCGCAGGGGAATTCACCCCTCCACTTT. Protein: CASSFPQGNSPLHF.

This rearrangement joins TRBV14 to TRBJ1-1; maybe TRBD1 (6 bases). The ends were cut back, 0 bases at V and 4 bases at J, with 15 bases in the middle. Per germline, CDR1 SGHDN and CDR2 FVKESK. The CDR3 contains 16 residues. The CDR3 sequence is CASSQDLGGAGTEAFF. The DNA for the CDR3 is TGTGCCAGCAGCCAAGATTTAGGGGGGGCTGGCACTGAAGCTTTCTTT. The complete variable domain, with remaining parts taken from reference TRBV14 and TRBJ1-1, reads EAGVTQFPSHSVIEKGQTVTLRCDPISGHDNLYWYRRVMGKEIKFLLHFVKESKQDESGMPNNRFLAERTGGTYSTLKVQPAELEDSGVYFCASSQDLGGAGTEAFFGQGTRLTVV.

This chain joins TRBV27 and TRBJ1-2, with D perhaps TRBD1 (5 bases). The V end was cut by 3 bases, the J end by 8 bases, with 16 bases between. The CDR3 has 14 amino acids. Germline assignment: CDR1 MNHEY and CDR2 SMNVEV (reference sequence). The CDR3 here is CASSFAGSNRGYTF. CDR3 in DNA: TGTGCCAGCAGTTTCGCAGGGTCGAATCGGGGCTACACCTTC.

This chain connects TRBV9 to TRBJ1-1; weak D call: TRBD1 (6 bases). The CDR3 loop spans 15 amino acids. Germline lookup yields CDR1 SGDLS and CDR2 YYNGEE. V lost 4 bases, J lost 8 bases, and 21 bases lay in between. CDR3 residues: CASSPSTGRLEEAFF. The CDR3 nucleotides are TGTGCCAGCAGCCCGTCGACAGGCCGGTTGGAAGAAGCTTTCTTT.

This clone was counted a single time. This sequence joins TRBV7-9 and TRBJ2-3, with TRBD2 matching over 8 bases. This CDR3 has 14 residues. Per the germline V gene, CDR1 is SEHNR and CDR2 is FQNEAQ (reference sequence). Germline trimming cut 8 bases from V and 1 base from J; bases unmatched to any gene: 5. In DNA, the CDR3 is TGTGCCAGCGGAAAGACTAGCGGCACAGATACGCAGTATTTT. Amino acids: CASGKTSGTDTQYF. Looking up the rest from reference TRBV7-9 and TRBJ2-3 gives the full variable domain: DTGVSQNPRHKITKRGQNVTFRCDPISEHNRLYWYRQTLGQGPEFLTYFQNEAQLEKSRLLSDRFSAERPKGSFSTLEIQRTEQGDSAMYLCASGKTSGTDTQYFGPGTRLTVL.

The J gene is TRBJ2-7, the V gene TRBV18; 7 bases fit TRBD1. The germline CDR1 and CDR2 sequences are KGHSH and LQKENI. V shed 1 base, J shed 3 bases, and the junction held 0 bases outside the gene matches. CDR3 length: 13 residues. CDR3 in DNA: TGTGCCAGCTCACCACGACAGGGCTACGAGCAGTACTTC. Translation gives CASSPRQGYEQYF.

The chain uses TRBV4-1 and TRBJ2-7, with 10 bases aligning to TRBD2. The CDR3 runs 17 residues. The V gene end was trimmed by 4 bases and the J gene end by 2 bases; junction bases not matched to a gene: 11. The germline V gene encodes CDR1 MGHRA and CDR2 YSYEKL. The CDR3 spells CASSPAGASGSPYEQYF. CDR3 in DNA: TGCGCCAGCAGCCCCGCCGGGGCTAGCGGGAGCCCCTACGAGCAGTACTTC.

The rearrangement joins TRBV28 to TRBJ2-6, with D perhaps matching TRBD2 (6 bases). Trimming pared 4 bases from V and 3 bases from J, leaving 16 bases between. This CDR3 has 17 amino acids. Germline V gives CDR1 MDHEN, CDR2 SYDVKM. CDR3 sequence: CASSSTGRSGGANVLTF. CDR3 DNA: TGTGCCAGCAGTTCGACGGGGAGGAGTGGTGGGGCCAACGTCCTGACTTTC.

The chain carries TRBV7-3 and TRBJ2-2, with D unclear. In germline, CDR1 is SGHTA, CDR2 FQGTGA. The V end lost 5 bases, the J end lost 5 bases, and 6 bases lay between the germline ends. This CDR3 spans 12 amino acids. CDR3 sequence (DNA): TGTGCCAGCAGCAGACAAACCGGGGAGCTGTTTTTT. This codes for CASSRQTGELFF.

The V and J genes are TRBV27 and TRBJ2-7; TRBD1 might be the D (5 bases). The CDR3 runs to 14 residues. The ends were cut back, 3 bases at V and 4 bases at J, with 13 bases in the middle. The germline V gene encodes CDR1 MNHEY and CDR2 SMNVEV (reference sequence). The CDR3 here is CASSFGQTNYEQYF. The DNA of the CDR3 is TGTGCCAGCAGTTTCGGACAAACGAATTACGAGCAGTACTTC.

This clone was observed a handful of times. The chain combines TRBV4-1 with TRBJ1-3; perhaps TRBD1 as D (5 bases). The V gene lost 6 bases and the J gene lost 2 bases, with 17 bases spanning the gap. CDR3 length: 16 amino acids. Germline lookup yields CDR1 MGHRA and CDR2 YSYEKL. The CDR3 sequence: CASSFSLRAAGNTIYF. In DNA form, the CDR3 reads TGCGCCAGCAGTTTCTCCCTCAGGGCAGCTGGAAACACCATATATTTT.

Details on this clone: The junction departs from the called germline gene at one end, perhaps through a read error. The CDR3 region is CASSLGGDPSPF. CDR3 in DNA: TGTGCCAGCAGCTTAGGTGGAGACCCGTCCCCCTTC. V gene TRBV11-1 combines with J gene TRBJ2-4; D not resolved. Germline CDR1 and CDR2: SGHAT and FQDESV (reference sequence). The CDR3 extends over 12 amino acids.

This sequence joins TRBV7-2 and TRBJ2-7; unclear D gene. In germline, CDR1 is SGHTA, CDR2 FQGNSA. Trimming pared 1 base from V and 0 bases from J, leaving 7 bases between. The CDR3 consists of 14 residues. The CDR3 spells CASSLGHASYEQYF. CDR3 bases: TGTGCCAGCAGCTTAGGACATGCCTCCTACGAGCAGTACTTC.